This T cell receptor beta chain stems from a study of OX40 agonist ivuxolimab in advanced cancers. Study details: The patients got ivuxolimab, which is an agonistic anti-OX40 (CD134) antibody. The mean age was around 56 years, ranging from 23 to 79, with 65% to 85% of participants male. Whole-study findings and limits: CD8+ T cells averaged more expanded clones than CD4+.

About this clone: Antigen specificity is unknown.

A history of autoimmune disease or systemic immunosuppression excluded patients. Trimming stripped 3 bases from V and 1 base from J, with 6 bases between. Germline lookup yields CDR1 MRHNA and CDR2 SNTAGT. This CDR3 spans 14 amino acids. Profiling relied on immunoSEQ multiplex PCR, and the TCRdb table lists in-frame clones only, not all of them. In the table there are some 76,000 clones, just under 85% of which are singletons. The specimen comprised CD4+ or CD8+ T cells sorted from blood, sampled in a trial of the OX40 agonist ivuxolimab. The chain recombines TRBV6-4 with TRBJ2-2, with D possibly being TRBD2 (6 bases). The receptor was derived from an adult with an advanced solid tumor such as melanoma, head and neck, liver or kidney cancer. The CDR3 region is CASSETRNTGELFF. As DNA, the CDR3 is TGTGCCAGCAGTGAGACTAGGAACACCGGGGAGCTGTTTTTT.